Each of the 10 T cell receptor beta chains below was sequenced from the same sample in a study of Ad26.COV2.S vaccination and SARS-CoV-2 variants. Documented treatment: approximately 18 received Ad26.COV2.S at low or high dose, single or two shots; roughly five received placebo; per-sample allocation not given. The samples date from day 63 after the first vaccine or placebo injection. TCRdb's table, derived via immunoSEQ multiplex PCR, lists solely in-frame clones and lacks some. The sample has approximately 420,000 clones, around 89% seen once. Sequencing used peripheral blood, obtained in a trial of Ad26.COV2.S vaccine versus placebo. The origin of the receptors is a person between 18 and 65 years old who received the Ad26.COV2.S COVID-19 vaccine or a placebo.

The chain is built from TRBV7-3 and TRBJ2-1; either TRBD1 or TRBD2 may supply D (5 bases each). Germline assignment: CDR1 SGHTA and CDR2 FQGTGA. This CDR3 spans 19 amino acids. The germline V and J ends were trimmed by 5 bases and 1 base, with 24 bases remaining between them. This chain's CDR3 is CASSPRDASTRRSYNEQFF. CDR3 sequence (DNA): TGTGCCAGCAGCCCTAGGGACGCCAGCACGAGGAGGTCCTACAATGAGCAGTTCTTC.

The chain is built from TRBV4-3 and TRBJ2-3, with TRBD2 identical over 12 bases. The junction had 7 bases not matched to a gene; V was cut back by 0 bases and J by 6 bases. The germline V gene encodes CDR1 LGHNA and CDR2 YSLEER. This CDR3 is 17 amino acids long. CDR3 sequence reads: CASSQELAGGPSDTQYF. In DNA, the CDR3 is TGCGCCAGCAGCCAAGAGCTAGCGGGGGGGCCCAGTGATACGCAGTATTTT.

The CDR3 coding sequence is TGTGCCAGCAGCTTAGGGGGGGACTTCTACAATGAGCAGTTCTTC. Protein: CASSLGGDFYNEQFF. The V gene is TRBV7-7, the J gene TRBJ2-1; tentatively, D is TRBD2 (6 bases). V lost 1 base and J 3 bases, leaving 10 bases between the germline ends. The CDR3 loop spans 15 amino acids. Per the germline V gene, CDR1 is SSHAT and CDR2 is FNYEAQ (reference sequence).

This clone came up once. The chain employs TRBV19 and TRBJ1-5; weak D call: TRBD1 (6 bases). The CDR3 sequence is 15 residues long. CDR1 and CDR2 from the germline V gene are LNHDA and SQIVND (reference sequence). V was clipped by 5 bases and J by 4 bases, with 15 bases between them. The CDR3 is CASSWYRVGNQPQHF. The CDR3 coding sequence is TGTGCCAGTAGTTGGTACAGGGTGGGGAATCAGCCCCAGCATTTT. The full variable domain, in which reference TRBV19 and TRBJ1-5 provide the parts outside the CDR3, is DGGITQSPKYLFRKEGQNVTLSCEQNLNHDAMYWYRQDPGQGLRLIYYSQIVNDFQKGDIAEGYSVSREKKESFPLTVTSAQKNPTAFYLCASSWYRVGNQPQHFGDGTRLSIL.

The J gene is TRBJ1-4, the V gene TRBV28; TRBD1 matches 7 bases. CDR1 is MDHEN and CDR2 is SYDVKM in the germline V gene. Losses at the gene ends were 4 bases for V and 4 bases for J; bases not matched to a gene: 9. The CDR3 runs 16 residues. CDR3: CASSSAGTENNEKLFF. The CDR3 DNA is TGTGCCAGCAGTTCCGCCGGGACAGAGAATAATGAAAAACTGTTTTTT.

The chain is built from TRBV7-9 and TRBJ1-2; D may be TRBD1 (5 bases). This CDR3 has 14 amino acids. The germline V and J ends were trimmed by 5 bases and 0 bases, with 10 bases remaining between them. Germline V lookup: CDR1 SEHNR, CDR2 FQNEAQ (reference sequence). The CDR3 DNA is TGTGCCAGCAGCCCCTTGGGGGCTAACTATGGCTACACCTTC. Protein: CASSPLGANYGYTF.

This clone came up a few times. The chain employs TRBV6-5 and TRBJ1-6; possibly TRBD1 for D (5 bases). The CDR3 is 13 amino acids. The V gene lost 6 bases and the J gene lost 6 bases, with 9 bases spanning the gap. Germline values: CDR1 MNHEY, CDR2 SVGAGI. In DNA form, the CDR3 reads TGTGCCAGCAGCCGTGGGGGTAATTCACCCCTCCACTTT. Its protein product is CASSRGGNSPLHF.

V is TRBV27 and J is TRBJ2-2; D is unclear. V lost 1 base and J 1 base, leaving 4 bases between the germline ends. CDR1 is MNHEY and CDR2 is SMNVEV in the germline V gene (reference sequence). The CDR3 is made up of 14 amino acids. CDR3 loop: CASSLLQNTGELFF. In nucleotides, the CDR3 is TGTGCCAGCAGTTTATTACAGAACACCGGGGAGCTGTTTTTT.

The chain employs TRBV3-1 (or the pseudogene TRBV3-2) and TRBJ1-2; D gene uncertain. Germline V CDR1 and CDR2: LGHDT, YNNKEL (reference sequence). The V end lost 1 base, the J end lost 4 bases, and 19 bases lay between the germline ends. The CDR3 is 17 residues long. CDR3 region: CASSQVVDLSGVYGYTF. CDR3 coding DNA: TGTGCCAGCAGCCAAGTAGTAGACCTCTCTGGGGTCTATGGCTACACCTTC.

This chain links TRBV5-4 with TRBJ2-7, with no clear D. Germline CDR1 and CDR2: SGHNT and YYREEE (reference sequence). The ends were cut back, 2 bases at V and 6 bases at J, with 9 bases in the middle. The CDR3 covers 12 residues. CDR3 DNA sequence: TGTGCCAGCAGCTTCGGACCGGGCGAGCAGTACTTC. This sequence encodes CASSFGPGEQYF.